The 29 T cell receptor beta chains reported below all come from one sample, sequenced in a study of blood T cell repertoires in COVID-19. Clones were read by immunoSEQ multiplex PCR, and TCRdb kept only the in-frame ones, dropping some. The sample records 120,000 or so clones, 88% being singletons. Material: peripheral blood. Receptors originate from a woman aged 50 to 60 with acute or convalescent COVID-19.

This chain links TRBV5-6 with TRBJ1-6, with D tentatively TRBD1 (6 bases). This CDR3 region has 17 residues. The V gene lost 0 bases and the J gene lost 6 bases, with 16 bases spanning the gap. Germline V lookup: CDR1 SGHDT, CDR2 YYEEEE. The CDR3 protein is CASSLVYGTGRNSPLHF. Written as DNA, the CDR3 is TGTGCCAGCAGCTTGGTCTACGGTACAGGGCGTAATTCACCCCTCCACTTT.

The chain joins TRBV4-1 to TRBJ2-7; tentative D call: TRBD1 (6 bases). V shed 0 bases and J shed 4 bases, with 13 bases lying between them. In germline, CDR1 is MGHRA, CDR2 YSYEKL. The CDR3 length is 15 residues. Here the CDR3 DNA reads TGCGCCAGCAGCCAAGATTCAGGGGCGGTATACGAGCAGTACTTC. It yields the protein CASSQDSGAVYEQYF.

The V call is TRBV6-5, the J call TRBJ2-7; D is unclear. The CDR3 sequence is 13 residues long. The V and J ends lost 7 bases and 0 bases respectively, with 10 bases between them. Germline V gene sequence: CDR1 MNHEY, CDR2 SVGAGI. This CDR3 is CASTLAVSYEQYF. The CDR3 region has the DNA TGTGCCAGCACTTTGGCGGTCTCCTACGAGCAGTACTTC.

This chain links TRBV19 with TRBJ1-2; weak D call: TRBD1 (5 bases). Trimming cost V 3 bases and J 2 bases, with 7 bases left between them. CDR3 length equals 13 residues. CDR1 is LNHDA and CDR2 is SQIVND in the germline V gene (reference sequence). CDR3 loop: CASSIGGNYGYTF. For the CDR3, the DNA is TGTGCCAGTAGTATCGGGGGGAACTATGGCTACACCTTC.

The V call is TRBV19, the J call TRBJ1-2; unclear D gene. The germline gives CDR1 LNHDA, CDR2 SQIVND (reference sequence). The CDR3 is 14 amino acids. V lost 10 bases and J 8 bases, leaving 23 bases between the germline ends. The CDR3 region has the DNA TGTGCCACCTCCAAGATGGGGAGCGGTCGAGGCTACACCTTC. Translating it yields CATSKMGSGRGYTF.

The chain recombines TRBV14 with TRBJ2-1, with 11 nucleotides matching TRBD2. After removal of 5 bases from V and 12 bases from J, the junction contained 12 bases not matched to a gene. This CDR3 has 15 amino acids. CDR1 is SGHDN and CDR2 is FVKESK in the germline V gene. The CDR3 is CASSSGLAGSRGQFF. CDR3 sequence (DNA): TGTGCCAGCAGCTCCGGACTAGCGGGTTCAAGGGGGCAGTTCTTC.

This rearrangement joins TRBV27 to TRBJ1-5; D possibly corresponds to TRBD1 (6 bases). With 5 bases removed from V and 1 base from J, the gap between germline ends came to 27 bases. The CDR3 has 20 amino acids. Germline V gives CDR1 MNHEY, CDR2 SMNVEV (reference sequence). CDR3 sequence (DNA): TGTGCCAGCAGTCCGGCGGACAGCCGGATAGCCCGACGGAGCAATCAGCCCCAGCATTTT. This sequence encodes CASSPADSRIARRSNQPQHF.

The genes are TRBV4-2 and TRBJ2-4; weak D call: TRBD1 (6 bases). This CDR3 spans 14 amino acids. V lost 0 bases and J lost 6, with 9 bases in between. From germline, CDR1 is LGHNA and CDR2 YNFKEQ. The CDR3 coding sequence is TGTGCCAGCAGCCAAGACGGCAGGGGAAACATTCAGTACTTC. Encoded protein: CASSQDGRGNIQYF.

The J gene is TRBJ2-7, the V gene TRBV5-4, with D perhaps matching TRBD2 (5 bases). Trimming removed 4 bases from V and 5 bases from J, with 10 bases in between. Germline V lookup: CDR1 SGHNT, CDR2 YYREEE (reference sequence). The CDR3 totals 12 residues. CDR3 protein: CASSLGVNEQYF. CDR3 nucleotide sequence: TGTGCCAGCAGCCTCGGGGTAAACGAGCAGTACTTC.

The CDR3 region has the DNA TGTGCCACCAGCATGACGAGGGACAGGAATGAGCAGTTCTTC. Protein product: CATSMTRDRNEQFF. The rearrangement links TRBV15 to TRBJ2-1; 8 positions agree with TRBD1. The CDR3 contains 14 residues. Trimming at V came to 4 bases and at J to 7 bases, leaving 6 bases not matched to a gene. In germline, CDR1 is LNHNV, CDR2 YYDKDF (reference sequence).

The chain employs TRBV6-5 and TRBJ1-5; 8 nucleotides line up with TRBD1. V lost 4 bases to trimming and J lost 7 bases; unmatched junction nucleotides: 6. Per the germline V gene, CDR1 is MNHEY and CDR2 is SVGAGI. The CDR3 is 14 amino acids. CDR3 in amino acids: CASSSRTGPQPQHF. CDR3 in DNA: TGTGCCAGCAGTTCCCGGACAGGGCCGCAGCCCCAGCATTTT.

This clone was detected only once. The V and J genes are TRBV5-1 and TRBJ1-1; D unclear. From germline, CDR1 is SGHRS and CDR2 YFSETQ. This CDR3 has 14 amino acids. Trimming took 4 bases from V and 7 from J, leaving 17 bases between them. The CDR3 sequence is CASSPQLVGDEAFF. The CDR3 DNA follows: TGCGCCAGCAGCCCCCAACTCGTCGGAGATGAAGCTTTCTTT.

The chain couples TRBV2 to TRBJ2-7, with TRBD1 matching 9 bases. Germline V CDR1 and CDR2: SNHLY, FYNNEI. V gave up 5 bases and J gave up 5 bases; unmatched junction bases: 1. This CDR3 comprises 12 residues. The CDR3 reads CASSRDRDEQYF. The DNA for the CDR3 is TGTGCCAGCAGTAGGGACAGGGACGAGCAGTACTTC.

The chain combines TRBV3-1 (or the pseudogene TRBV3-2) with TRBJ1-5; D unclear. CDR1 is LGHDT and CDR2 is YNNKEL in the germline V gene (reference sequence). The CDR3 runs 14 residues. The ends were cut back, 1 base at V and 7 bases at J, with 11 bases in the middle. The CDR3 DNA sequence: TGTGCCAGCAGCCAAGGTTATAAGCAACAGCCCCAGCATTTT. It codes for CASSQGYKQQPQHF.

The chain employs TRBV14 and TRBJ1-5; no reliable D call. Germline V gene lookup returns CDR1 SGHDN and CDR2 FVKESK. V gave up 4 bases and J gave up 7 bases, with 8 bases separating them. The CDR3 length is 12 residues. CDR3 in DNA: TGTGCCAGCAGCCTAGCTATGCAGCCCCAGCATTTT. Its protein product is CASSLAMQPQHF. Supplemented by reference TRBV14 and TRBJ1-5, the full variable domain reads EAGVTQFPSHSVIEKGQTVTLRCDPISGHDNLYWYRRVMGKEIKFLLHFVKESKQDESGMPNNRFLAERTGGTYSTLKVQPAELEDSGVYFCASSLAMQPQHFGDGTRLSIL.

The chain combines TRBV19 with TRBJ1-1, with 11 bases identical to TRBD1. V shed 5 bases and J 2 bases; nucleotides not matched to a gene: 7. The V gene's germline CDR1 is LNHDA and CDR2 SQIVND (reference sequence). The CDR3 extends over 16 amino acids. The CDR3 loop is CASSPGQGALNTEAFF. In nucleotides, the CDR3 is TGTGCCAGTAGTCCAGGACAGGGGGCGTTAAACACTGAAGCTTTCTTT.

V gene TRBV27 combines with J gene TRBJ1-6; 9 nucleotides match TRBD1. The CDR3 consists of 14 residues. After removal of 5 bases from V and 8 bases from J, the junction contained 4 bases not matched to a gene. Germline CDR1 is MNHEY and CDR2 is SMNVEV (reference sequence). CDR3 DNA: TGTGCCAGCAGTCGGGACAGGGCCGATTCACCCCTCCACTTT. Residues: CASSRDRADSPLHF.

The rearrangement links TRBV7-6 to TRBJ2-2; 10 bases line up with TRBD2. The V gene's germline CDR1 is SGHVS and CDR2 FNYEAQ. V lost 1 base, J lost 3 bases, and 11 bases stayed unmatched. This CDR3 is built from 19 residues. The CDR3 coding sequence is TGTGCCAGCAGCTTAGGGGTCCCGACTAGCGGGTGGTACACCGGGGAGCTGTTTTTT. It encodes CASSLGVPTSGWYTGELFF.

The chain recombines TRBV5-1 with TRBJ2-1; TRBD2 matches at 16 bases. Trimming cost V 3 bases and J 4 bases; bases outside gene matches: 4. Germline loops: CDR1 SGHRS, CDR2 YFSETQ. CDR3 size: 17 residues. The CDR3 loop reads CASSSGLAGGIYNEQFF. The CDR3 bases are TGCGCCAGCAGCTCGGGACTAGCGGGAGGGATATACAATGAGCAGTTCTTC.

This clone has more than one count but fewer than ten. V usage is TRBV3-1 (or the pseudogene TRBV3-2) and J usage is TRBJ2-2, with TRBD2 matching 15 bases. CDR1 is LGHDT and CDR2 is YNNKEL in the germline V gene (reference sequence). V gave up 0 bases and J gave up 5 bases; unmatched junction bases: 4. CDR3 length equals 18 residues. CDR3 in amino acids: CASSQDPGLAGGTGELFF. The DNA for the CDR3 is TGTGCCAGCAGCCAAGATCCTGGACTAGCGGGAGGGACCGGGGAGCTGTTTTTT.

This clone was observed a single time. The V and J genes are TRBV25-1 and TRBJ1-6; D call uncertain. Germline V gene sequence: CDR1 MGHDK, CDR2 SYGVNS. The CDR3 has 12 residues. V dropped 4 bases and J dropped 14 bases, with 12 bases sitting between them. In nucleotides, the CDR3 is TGTGCCAGCAGTGGGACTTCCAACACCCTCCACTTT. It is translated as CASSGTSNTLHF. Full variable domain (missing parts from reference TRBV25-1 and TRBJ1-6): EADIYQTPRYLVIGTGKKITLECSQTMGHDKMYWYQQDPGMELHLIHYSYGVNSTEKGDLSSESTVSRIRTEHFPLTLESARPSHTSQYLCASSGTSNTLHFGNGTRLTVT.

The V call is TRBV5-1, the J call TRBJ2-5; no clear D gene. The V gene's germline CDR1 is SGHRS and CDR2 YFSETQ. Trimming shortened V by 0 bases and J by 5 bases, and 2 bases separated the two germline ends. CDR3 length: 11 residues. The CDR3 bases are TGCGCCAGCAGCTTGGCGGAGACCCAGTACTTC. Its protein is CASSLAETQYF.

The J gene is TRBJ1-1, the V gene TRBV6-2 or TRBV6-3, with D possibly being TRBD1 (5 bases). The V gene's germline CDR1 is MNHEY and CDR2 SVGEGT. The length of the CDR3 is 13 residues. V was pared by 5 bases and J by 0 bases, with 7 bases between. The CDR3 DNA is TGTGCCAGCAGTCAACAGGTGAACACTGAAGCTTTCTTT. Protein product: CASSQQVNTEAFF.

This chain connects TRBV3-1 (or the pseudogene TRBV3-2) to TRBJ1-1; D unresolved. CDR1 is LGHDT and CDR2 is YNNKEL in the germline V gene (reference sequence). Trimming took 0 bases from V and 1 from J, leaving 12 bases between them. There are 16 residues in the CDR3. The CDR3 protein is CASSQDWARGNTEAFF. The CDR3 DNA sequence: TGTGCCAGCAGCCAAGATTGGGCCCGGGGGAACACTGAAGCTTTCTTT.

The V and J genes are TRBV9 and TRBJ1-3; 8 bases are a match to TRBD1. There are 15 residues in the CDR3. Germline trimming cut 0 bases from V and 4 bases from J; bases unmatched to any gene: 3. Germline assignment: CDR1 SGDLS and CDR2 YYNGEE. CDR3 coding DNA: TGTGCCAGCAGCGTAGGGGGACAGGCGGGAAACACCATATATTTT. Its translation is CASSVGGQAGNTIYF.

This clone was counted a single time. The chain couples TRBV3-1 (or the pseudogene TRBV3-2) to TRBJ1-2, with 7 bases aligning to TRBD1. This CDR3 has 13 residues. With V trimmed by 1 base and J by 8 bases, 4 bases remained unmatched. Germline values: CDR1 LGHDT, CDR2 YNNKEL (reference sequence). Here the CDR3 reads CASSQGQGRGYTF. CDR3 sequence (DNA): TGTGCCAGCAGCCAAGGACAGGGTAGGGGCTACACCTTC.

This clone was recorded once. This sequence joins TRBV24-1 and TRBJ2-3; D possibly corresponds to TRBD2 (6 bases). The CDR3 runs to 17 residues. Between the trimmed V and J ends, which lost 3 bases and 2 bases, there was a span of 17 bases. Germline V gene sequence: CDR1 KGHDR, CDR2 SFDVKD. The CDR3 region is CATSDGRSGYNTDTQYF. CDR3 sequence (DNA): TGTGCCACCAGTGATGGCCGTAGCGGTTACAACACAGATACGCAGTATTTT.

This sequence joins TRBV3-1 (or the pseudogene TRBV3-2) and TRBJ2-3; 9 bases align to TRBD2. The germline gives CDR1 LGHDT, CDR2 YNNKEL (reference sequence). V shed 4 bases and J 10 bases; nucleotides not matched to a gene: 12. This CDR3 has 15 residues. As DNA, the CDR3 is TGTGCCAGCAGCCCTAGGGGGACTAGCTCCGAAGCGCAGTATTTT. Protein: CASSPRGTSSEAQYF.

The V and J genes are TRBV14 and TRBJ1-2; 10 bases agree with TRBD1. CDR3 length: 15 residues. Germline CDR1 is SGHDN and CDR2 is FVKESK. Trimming at V came to 8 bases and at J to 5 bases, leaving 11 bases not matched to a gene. The CDR3 loop reads CASGPAGTGAYGYTF. CDR3 DNA sequence: TGTGCCAGCGGCCCCGCCGGGACAGGGGCGTATGGCTACACCTTC. The full variable domain, rest sourced from reference TRBV14 and TRBJ1-2, is EAGVTQFPSHSVIEKGQTVTLRCDPISGHDNLYWYRRVMGKEIKFLLHFVKESKQDESGMPNNRFLAERTGGTYSTLKVQPAELEDSGVYFCASGPAGTGAYGYTFGSGTRLTVV.